The 25 T cell receptor beta chains presented below share a single source sample, sequenced in a study of T cells in Graves' hyperthyroidism and ophthalmopathy. What was amplified from RNA transcripts were TCR beta CDR3 regions. The HTBI primer set drove a first-round RT-PCR of the TCR CDR3. Each CDR3 protein is one row after TCRdb ran MiXCR on the multiplex PCR reads. Among a few hundred thousand distinct CDR3 sequences listed, around 16% were seen once. Sequencing used blood. These TCRs come from a middle-aged man with Graves' hyperthyroidism.

The chain links TRBV24-1 to TRBJ2-2, with TRBD1 matching over 9 bases. V dropped 4 bases and J dropped 0; count of bases not matched to a gene: 8. This CDR3 spans 18 amino acids. Germline lookup yields CDR1 KGHDR and CDR2 SFDVKD. CDR3 DNA: TGTGCCACCAGTGAGTTGGACAGGGGTGGGACGAACACCGGGGAGCTGTTTTTT. This codes for CATSELDRGGTNTGELFF.

This clonotype was seen repeatedly, ten times or more. This rearrangement joins TRBV20-1 to TRBJ2-1; the D is unclear. The CDR3 contains 15 residues. Germline-derived CDR1 and CDR2 are DFQATT and SNEGSKA (reference sequence). V lost 1 base, J lost 0 bases, and 10 bases lay in between. CDR3 coding DNA: TGCAGTGCTAGAGCATACAAGAGCTCCTACAATGAGCAGTTCTTC. This codes for CSARAYKSSYNEQFF.

This clonotype came up many times. The chain uses TRBV6-1 and TRBJ2-2; tentative D call: TRBD1 (7 bases). The CDR3 sequence is 14 residues long. Germline assignment: CDR1 MNHNS and CDR2 SASEGT. V lost 6 bases, J lost 7 bases, and 15 bases lay in between. The CDR3: CASRGGQIIGELFF. CDR3 bases: TGTGCCAGCAGGGGGGGACAGATAATCGGGGAGCTGTTTTTT.

In its sample, this clonotype was seen many times. J is TRBJ1-4 and V is TRBV28; unclear D gene. Germline CDR1 and CDR2: MDHEN and SYDVKM. The V and J ends lost 3 bases and 8 bases respectively, with 13 bases between them. The CDR3 spans 14 residues. The CDR3 is CASSFAGEGEKLFF. Here the CDR3 DNA reads TGTGCCAGCAGTTTTGCCGGGGAAGGCGAAAAACTGTTTTTT.

The table lists this clonotype with a few counts. The V gene is TRBV4-2, the J gene TRBJ2-1; 10 nucleotides agree with TRBD2. The V segment lost 1 base and the J segment 6 bases; nucleotides outside the gene matches: 3. CDR1 is LGHNA, CDR2 YNFKEQ, per germline. This CDR3 has 15 amino acids. The chain's CDR3 is CASSQGLAGVNEQFF. DNA for the CDR3: TGTGCCAGCAGCCAAGGGCTAGCGGGGGTCAATGAGCAGTTCTTC.

Many counts were recorded for this clonotype. This chain uses TRBV7-2 with TRBJ2-2; tentative D call: TRBD1 (5 bases). Trimming left V 2 bases short and J 5 bases short, with 9 bases between. CDR1 SGHTA and CDR2 FQGNSA come from the germline V gene. The CDR3 runs 14 residues. CDR3 sequence: CASSLFGQTGELFF. The CDR3 coding sequence is TGTGCCAGCAGCTTATTCGGACAAACCGGGGAGCTGTTTTTT.

This clonotype occurred many times. The V call is TRBV2, the J call TRBJ2-5; TRBD1 is a possible D gene (5 bases). CDR3 length: 13 amino acids. The germline V gene has CDR1 SNHLY and CDR2 FYNNEI. Trimming cost V 7 bases and J 2 bases, with 11 bases left between them. The CDR3 here is CASTQTVQETQYF. The DNA for the CDR3 is TGTGCCAGCACCCAGACAGTACAAGAGACCCAGTACTTC.

The rearrangement uses TRBV11-2 and TRBJ2-7; 8 bases line up with TRBD1. This CDR3 has 14 residues. Germline CDR1 is SGHAT and CDR2 is FQNNGV. The trim removed 5 bases at V and 5 bases at J, leaving 8 bases unmatched. The CDR3 DNA follows: TGTGCCAGCAGCCAAGCTGCAGGGGGCAACGAGCAGTACTTC. It codes for CASSQAAGGNEQYF.

This clonotype was seen many times. The gene calls are TRBV28 and TRBJ2-5; 10 positions agree with TRBD1. This CDR3 is built from 15 residues. V dropped 4 bases and J dropped 5; count of bases not matched to a gene: 7. Looked up from germline, CDR1 is MDHEN and CDR2 is SYDVKM. The CDR3: CASSSRDRGTETQYF. For the CDR3, the DNA is TGTGCCAGCAGTTCCCGGGACAGGGGAACGGAGACCCAGTACTTC.

The chain is built from TRBV11-2 and TRBJ2-5, with TRBD1 as a possible D gene (5 bases). The CDR3 spans 15 residues. The germline V gene has CDR1 SGHAT and CDR2 FQNNGV. V was trimmed by 1 base and J by 4 bases, leaving 13 bases between them. The CDR3 loop is CASSLGTGFSETQYF. Written as DNA, the CDR3 is TGTGCCAGCAGCTTAGGTACAGGTTTTTCAGAGACCCAGTACTTC.

At least ten counts were recorded for this clonotype. The chain couples TRBV7-2 to TRBJ1-3; D uncertain. The CDR3 sequence is 13 residues long. Trimming took 5 bases from V and 2 from J, leaving 7 bases between them. From germline, CDR1 is SGHTA and CDR2 FQGNSA. The CDR3 sequence: CASSPSPGNTIYF. In DNA form, the CDR3 reads TGTGCCAGCAGCCCTTCCCCTGGAAACACCATATATTTT.

A few counts support this clonotype. The chain employs TRBV5-8 and TRBJ2-1; a weak D match, TRBD2 (6 bases). This CDR3 has 16 amino acids. V was pared by 4 bases and J by 4 bases, with 18 bases between. The germline gives CDR1 SGHTS, CDR2 YDEGEE. The CDR3 protein is CASSNRVAALYNEQFF. The DNA of the CDR3 is TGTGCCAGCAGCAATCGTGTAGCGGCCTTATACAATGAGCAGTTCTTC.

This chain connects TRBV5-6 to TRBJ2-1; the match to TRBD2 covers 13 bases. This CDR3 contains 14 residues. The germline V gene has CDR1 SGHDT and CDR2 YYEEEE. V shed 5 bases and J 9 bases; nucleotides not matched to a gene: 5. CDR3 residues: CASRSGLAGFEQFF. CDR3 sequence (DNA): TGTGCCAGCAGGTCGGGACTAGCGGGGTTTGAGCAGTTCTTC.

Points on this clonotype: One base away lies a much larger clone, so this may be a sequencing read error. The CDR3 reads CSAPTSGGSGLLSNEQFF. Here the CDR3 DNA reads TGCAGTGCCCCGACTAGCGGGGGTTCGGGGCTCCTGAGCAATGAGCAGTTCTTC. The genes are TRBV20-1 and TRBJ2-1; 12 nucleotides align to TRBD2. The CDR3 has 18 residues. Germline values: CDR1 DFQATT, CDR2 SNEGSKA (reference sequence). After removal of 6 bases from V and 6 bases from J, the junction contained 18 bases not matched to a gene.

This clonotype was observed a handful of times. The rearrangement uses TRBV19 and TRBJ1-5; D gene unclear. The germline V gene encodes CDR1 LNHDA and CDR2 SQIVND (reference sequence). The CDR3 loop spans 15 amino acids. The ends were cut back, 7 bases at V and 0 bases at J, with 13 bases in the middle. CDR3 region: CASIGRTYSNQPQHF. The CDR3 DNA sequence: TGTGCCAGTATTGGCAGAACTTATAGCAATCAGCCCCAGCATTTT. Full variable domain (rest looked up from reference TRBV19 and TRBJ1-5): DGGITQSPKYLFRKEGQNVTLSCEQNLNHDAMYWYRQDPGQGLRLIYYSQIVNDFQKGDIAEGYSVSREKKESFPLTVTSAQKNPTAFYLCASIGRTYSNQPQHFGDGTRLSIL.

This clonotype was observed at least ten times. The chain couples TRBV7-2 to TRBJ1-4; 7 bases map to TRBD1. Germline lookup yields CDR1 SGHTA and CDR2 FQGNSA. This CDR3 has 17 residues. The trim removed 5 bases at V and 0 bases at J, leaving 9 bases unmatched. The CDR3 DNA reads as TGTGCCAGCAGCCTAAGACAGGGAACCGCAACTAATGAAAAACTGTTTTTT. This translates into CASSLRQGTATNEKLFF.

This clonotype was seen only a few times. A read error is possible here, since a much larger clone lies one base away. The chain has TRBV7-9 and TRBJ2-7; D unresolved. Germline CDR1 reads SEHNR; CDR2 reads FQNEAQ (reference sequence). This CDR3 is 13 amino acids long. CDR3: CASRVASSYGQYF. CDR3 in DNA: TGTGCCAGCAGAGTCGCGAGCTCCTACGGGCAGTACTTC.

This clonotype was counted only a few times. V is TRBV6-1 and J is TRBJ2-3; 10 bases are shared with TRBD2. Trimming took 6 bases from V and 6 from J; bases not matched to a gene: 15. Germline V gene lookup returns CDR1 MNHNS and CDR2 SASEGT. The CDR3 has 17 amino acids. This CDR3 reads CASSEPRERGGLDTQYF. The CDR3 DNA reads as TGTGCCAGCAGCGAGCCCCGGGAGCGGGGGGGCCTTGATACGCAGTATTTT.

The chain combines TRBV30 with TRBJ1-5; D might be TRBD1 (5 bases). The V end was cut by 1 base, the J end by 2 bases, with 9 bases between. Germline CDR1 is GTSNPN and CDR2 is SVGIG (reference sequence). There are 14 residues in the CDR3. The CDR3 nucleotides read TGTGCCTGGAGTGCTACACAGGGCAATCAGCCCCAGCATTTT. Its translation is CAWSATQGNQPQHF.

This clonotype appeared many times. The CDR3 sequence is CSVDSKVTEAFF. CDR3 bases: TGCAGCGTTGACAGTAAGGTTACTGAAGCTTTCTTT. The rearrangement uses TRBV29-1 and TRBJ1-1; D is unresolved. The CDR3 contains 12 residues. V lost 3 bases, J lost 5 bases, and 10 bases lay in between. CDR1 is SQVTM and CDR2 is ANQGSEA in the germline V gene. Full variable domain (missing parts from reference TRBV29-1 and TRBJ1-1): SAVISQKPSRDICQRGTSLTIQCQVDSQVTMMFWYRQQPGQSLTLIATANQGSEATYESGFVIDKFPISRPNLTFSTLTVSNMSPEDSSIYLCSVDSKVTEAFFGQGTRLTVV.

This clonotype showed up many times. The chain combines TRBV7-2 with TRBJ2-5; no reliable D call. The CDR3 totals 13 residues. V gave up 1 base and J gave up 3 bases, with 6 bases separating them. Germline V lookup: CDR1 SGHTA, CDR2 FQGNSA. CDR3 sequence reads: CASSLDPKETQYF. Here the CDR3 DNA reads TGTGCCAGCAGCTTAGATCCAAAAGAGACCCAGTACTTC.

This clonotype was detected many times. J is TRBJ1-1 and V is TRBV6-1; D is uncertain. Trimming took off 2 bases at V and 8 bases at J, with 9 bases between the two ends. Germline V gene sequence: CDR1 MNHNS, CDR2 SASEGT. CDR3 length: 12 amino acids. The CDR3 region is CASSESEPEAFF. The CDR3 DNA reads TGTGCCAGCAGTGAATCCGAGCCCGAAGCTTTCTTT.

This clonotype occurred many times. The V and J genes are TRBV13 and TRBJ2-5; the match to TRBD1 covers 9 bases. V shed 0 bases and J 7 bases; nucleotides not matched to a gene: 9. CDR1 is PRHDT, CDR2 FYEKMQ, per germline (reference sequence). CDR3 length: 16 residues. The CDR3 DNA follows: TGTGCCAGCAGCTTAGGCCACGGGACAGGGAAAGTGACCCAGTACTTC. This gives the protein CASSLGHGTGKVTQYF.

The CDR3 sequence: CATKGWRSYEQYF. Here the CDR3 DNA reads TGTGCCACCAAAGGGTGGCGGAGCTACGAGCAGTACTTC. V and J are TRBV6-1 and TRBJ2-7; D uncertain. This CDR3 comprises 13 residues. Looked up from germline, CDR1 is MNHNS and CDR2 is SASEGT. The V end lost 10 bases, the J end lost 3 bases, and 16 bases lay between the germline ends.

This clonotype has only a few counts. This sequence joins TRBV29-1 and TRBJ2-2; TRBD2 matches at 9 bases. Trimming took 5 bases from V and 4 from J; bases not matched to a gene: 8. The CDR3 contains 15 residues. Germline V gene lookup returns CDR1 SQVTM and CDR2 ANQGSEA. The CDR3 DNA reads as TGCAGCGTTTCTGGAGCGGGGGGTTTCACCGGGGAGCTGTTTTTT. Amino acid sequence: CSVSGAGGFTGELFF.